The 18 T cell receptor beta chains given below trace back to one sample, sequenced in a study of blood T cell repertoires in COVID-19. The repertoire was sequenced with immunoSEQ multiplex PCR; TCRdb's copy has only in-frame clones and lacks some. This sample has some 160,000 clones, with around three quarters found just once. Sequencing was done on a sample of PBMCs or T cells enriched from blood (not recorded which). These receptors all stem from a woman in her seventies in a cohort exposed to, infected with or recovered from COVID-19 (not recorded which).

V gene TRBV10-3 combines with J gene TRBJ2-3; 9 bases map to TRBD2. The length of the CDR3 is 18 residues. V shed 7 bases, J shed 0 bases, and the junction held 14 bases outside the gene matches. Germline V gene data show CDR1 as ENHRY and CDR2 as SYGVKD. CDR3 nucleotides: TGTGCCATCACCCCTCGGCGAGCTAGCGGGACTAGCACAGATACGCAGTATTTT. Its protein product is CAITPRRASGTSTDTQYF.

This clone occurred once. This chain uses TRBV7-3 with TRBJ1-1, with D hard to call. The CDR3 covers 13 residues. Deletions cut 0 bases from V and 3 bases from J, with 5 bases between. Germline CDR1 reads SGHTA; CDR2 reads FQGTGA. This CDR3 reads CASSLTRDTEAFF. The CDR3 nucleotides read TGTGCCAGCAGCTTAACGCGCGACACTGAAGCTTTCTTT.

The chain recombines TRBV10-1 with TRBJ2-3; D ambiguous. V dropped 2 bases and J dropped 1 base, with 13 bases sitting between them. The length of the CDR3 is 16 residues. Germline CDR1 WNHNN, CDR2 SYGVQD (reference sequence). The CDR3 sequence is CASSEVSDLGTDTQYF. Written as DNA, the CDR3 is TGCGCCAGCAGTGAGGTCAGCGATTTGGGCACAGATACGCAGTATTTT.

The CDR3 region is CASSLQDRIPYGYTF. CDR3 nucleotides: TGTGCCAGCAGCTTACAGGACCGTATCCCCTATGGCTACACCTTC. The chain is built from TRBV5-4 and TRBJ1-2, with D perhaps TRBD1 (5 bases). V lost 2 bases and J lost 4, with 15 bases in between. Germline lookup yields CDR1 SGHNT and CDR2 YYREEE (reference sequence). This CDR3 spans 15 amino acids.

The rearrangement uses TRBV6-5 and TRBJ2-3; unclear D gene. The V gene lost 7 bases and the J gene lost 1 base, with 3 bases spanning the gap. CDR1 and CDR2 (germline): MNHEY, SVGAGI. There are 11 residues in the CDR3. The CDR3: CASTRTDTQYF. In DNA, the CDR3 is TGTGCCAGCACTCGCACAGATACGCAGTATTTT.

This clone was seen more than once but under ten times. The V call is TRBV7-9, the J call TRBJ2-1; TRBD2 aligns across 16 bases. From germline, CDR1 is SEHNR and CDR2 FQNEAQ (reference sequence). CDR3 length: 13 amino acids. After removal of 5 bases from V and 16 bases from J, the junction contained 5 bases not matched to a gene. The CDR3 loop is CASSLGLAGGVFF. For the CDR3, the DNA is TGTGCCAGCAGCCTGGGACTAGCGGGAGGGGTTTTCTTC. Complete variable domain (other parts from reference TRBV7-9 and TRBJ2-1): DTGVSQNPRHKITKRGQNVTFRCDPISEHNRLYWYRQTLGQGPEFLTYFQNEAQLEKSRLLSDRFSAERPKGSFSTLEIQRTEQGDSAMYLCASSLGLAGGVFFGPGTRLTVL.

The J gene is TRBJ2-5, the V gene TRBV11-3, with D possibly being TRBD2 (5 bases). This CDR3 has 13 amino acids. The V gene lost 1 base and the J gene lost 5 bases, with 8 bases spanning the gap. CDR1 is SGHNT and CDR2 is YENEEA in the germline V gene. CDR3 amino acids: CASSLVLVETQYF. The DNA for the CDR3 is TGTGCCAGCAGCTTAGTACTAGTTGAGACCCAGTACTTC.

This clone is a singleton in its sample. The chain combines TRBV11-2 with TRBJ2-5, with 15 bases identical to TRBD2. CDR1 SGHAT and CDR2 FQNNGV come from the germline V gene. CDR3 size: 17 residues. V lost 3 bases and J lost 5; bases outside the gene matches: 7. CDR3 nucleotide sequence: TGTGCCAGCAGCTTTGGAGGACTAGCGGGAGGGGGGGAGACCCAGTACTTC. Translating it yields CASSFGGLAGGGETQYF. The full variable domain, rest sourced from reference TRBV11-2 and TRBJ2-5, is EAGVAQSPRYKIIEKRQSVAFWCNPISGHATLYWYQQILGQGPKLLIQFQNNGVVDDSQLPKDRFSAERLKGVDSTLKIQPAKLEDSAVYLCASSFGGLAGGGETQYFGPGTRLLVL.

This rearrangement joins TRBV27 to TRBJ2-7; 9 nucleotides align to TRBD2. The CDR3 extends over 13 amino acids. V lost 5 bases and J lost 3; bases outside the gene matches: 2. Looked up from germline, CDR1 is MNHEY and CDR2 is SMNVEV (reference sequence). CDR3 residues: CASSPTSGYEQYF. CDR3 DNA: TGTGCCAGCAGTCCGACTAGCGGCTACGAGCAGTACTTC.

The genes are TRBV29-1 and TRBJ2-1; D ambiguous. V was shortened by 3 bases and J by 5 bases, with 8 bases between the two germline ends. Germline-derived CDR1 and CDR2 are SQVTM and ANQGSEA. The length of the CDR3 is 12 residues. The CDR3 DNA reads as TGCAGCGTTGAGCGGTGGAACAATGAGCAGTTCTTC. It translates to CSVERWNNEQFF.

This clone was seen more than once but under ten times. As DNA, the CDR3 is TGCGCCAGCAGCTTTGGACTAGCCCTGAATGAGCAGTTCTTC. Its protein product is CASSFGLALNEQFF. The chain uses TRBV5-1 and TRBJ2-1; 8 nucleotides agree with TRBD2. The germline V gene encodes CDR1 SGHRS and CDR2 YFSETQ. This CDR3 is 14 amino acids long. Germline trimming cut 2 bases from V and 7 bases from J; bases unmatched to any gene: 5.

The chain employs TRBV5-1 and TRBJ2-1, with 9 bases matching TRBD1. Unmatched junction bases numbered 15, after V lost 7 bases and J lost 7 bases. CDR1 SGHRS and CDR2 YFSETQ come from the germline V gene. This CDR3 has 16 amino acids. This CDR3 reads CASGRGQTGGRNEQFF. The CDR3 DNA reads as TGCGCCAGCGGCCGTGGTCAAACAGGGGGCAGGAATGAGCAGTTCTTC.

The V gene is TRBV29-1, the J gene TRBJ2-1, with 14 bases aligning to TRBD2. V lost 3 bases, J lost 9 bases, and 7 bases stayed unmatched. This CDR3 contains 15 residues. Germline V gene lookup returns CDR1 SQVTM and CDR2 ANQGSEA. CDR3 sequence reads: CSVDRGTSGSGEQFF. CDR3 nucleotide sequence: TGCAGCGTTGACAGGGGGACTAGCGGGAGCGGTGAGCAGTTCTTC.

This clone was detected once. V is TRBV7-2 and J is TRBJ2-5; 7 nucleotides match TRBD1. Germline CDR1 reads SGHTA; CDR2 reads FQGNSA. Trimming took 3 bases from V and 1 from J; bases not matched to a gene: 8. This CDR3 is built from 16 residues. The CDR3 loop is CASSFASGTAQETQYF. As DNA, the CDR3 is TGTGCCAGCAGCTTCGCGAGTGGGACAGCCCAAGAGACCCAGTACTTC.

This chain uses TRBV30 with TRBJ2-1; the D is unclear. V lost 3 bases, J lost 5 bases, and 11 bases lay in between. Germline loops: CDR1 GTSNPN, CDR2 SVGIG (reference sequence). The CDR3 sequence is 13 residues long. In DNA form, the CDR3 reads TGTGCCTGGAGCGTCCTGGGCCACAATGAGCAGTTCTTC. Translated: CAWSVLGHNEQFF.

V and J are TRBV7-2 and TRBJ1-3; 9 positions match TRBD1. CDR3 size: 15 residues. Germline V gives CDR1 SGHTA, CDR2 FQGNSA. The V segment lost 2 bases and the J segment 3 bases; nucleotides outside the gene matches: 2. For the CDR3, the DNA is TGTGCCAGCAGCTTAACAGGGGGCGGTGGAAACACCATATATTTT. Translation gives CASSLTGGGGNTIYF.

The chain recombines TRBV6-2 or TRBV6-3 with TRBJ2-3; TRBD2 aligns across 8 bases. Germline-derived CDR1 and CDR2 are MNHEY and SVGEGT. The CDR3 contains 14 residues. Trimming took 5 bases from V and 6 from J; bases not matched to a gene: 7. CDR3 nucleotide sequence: TGTGCCAGCAGTCCAGCGGGAGTTTTTGATACGCAGTATTTT. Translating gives CASSPAGVFDTQYF.

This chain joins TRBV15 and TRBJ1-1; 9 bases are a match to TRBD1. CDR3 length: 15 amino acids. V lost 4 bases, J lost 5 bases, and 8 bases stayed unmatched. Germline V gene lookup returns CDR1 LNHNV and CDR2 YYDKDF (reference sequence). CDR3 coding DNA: TGTGCCACCAGCACTGTGGACAGGGGAGGAACTGAAGCTTTCTTT. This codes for CATSTVDRGGTEAFF.